This TCR beta chain was recorded in a study of Graves' ophthalmopathy and Graves' hyperthyroidism (dated by TCRdb to about 2018). Regarding the research as a whole: Peripheral blood was collected at initial diagnosis, prior to any treatment. TCR beta repertoire signatures were used to distinguish Graves' ophthalmopathy from Graves' hyperthyroidism and to predict progression to ophthalmopathy. In total, over 130 blood samples were TCR-sequenced: roughly 45 ophthalmopathy, roughly 80 hyperthyroidism and roughly 17 hyperthyroidism-to-ophthalmopathy patients. A discovery set of 95 to 100 patients (under 45 ophthalmopathy, fewer than 60 stable hyperthyroidism) was enrolled to explore V-J signatures distinguishing ophthalmopathy from hyperthyroidism. An independent validation cohort was composed of around 19 hyperthyroidism patients and over 15 patients who later progressed from hyperthyroidism to ophthalmopathy. T-cell repertoires of thyroid tissue and blood were compared in about 6 hyperthyroidism patients. Following sampling, methimazole starting at 30 mg daily was administered to hyperthyroidism patients, and high-dose intravenous methylprednisolone was administered to ophthalmopathy patients.

For repertoire sequencing, TCR beta CDR3 regions were amplified from RNA transcripts. HTBI primers and the Qiagen OneStep RT-PCR kit were used in a first-round RT-PCR, which was followed by a second-round multiplex PCR, size selection and purification. Libraries were sequenced on an Illumina HiSeq2000 using paired-end 100 bp reads. Turning to the authors' computational methods: SOAPnuke was used to process the reads, throwing out any read that had adapters, had uncalled bases, had a mean Phred below 15, or lacked an exact constant-primer or identifier match. High-quality paired reads were merged with COPE v1.2.5. Each unique nucleotide sequence was treated as a clonotype, and MiTCR v1.1 was used to align the clonotypes to the IMGT TRB V, D and J references. The analysis was limited to V-J combinations with a frequency above 0.0001, which together covered 99.2% of repertoires. A TCR clonal expansion and chaos score per V-J combination was defined as the ratio of F50 clonal expansion to chaos observed in the TCRdist matrix. Features were reduced by Welch's t-statistics and random forest to around 14 V-J combinations, which fed a naive Bayes classifier. Thyroid-blood repertoire similarity was quantified with the Morisita-Horn index. TCRdb redid the processing of the public reads, applying fastp at Q25 and MiXCR, and retained in-frame beta chains. One record per CDR3 amino acid sequence lists the most common genes and DNA. The V and J calls, along with clone size, are taken from TCRdb and not from the paper's own processing. This sample lists roughly 300,000 distinct CDR3 sequences; roughly 15% were detected once. Of the sample, about 12% falls within the top ten clones.

Patients with ophthalmopathy had moderately to severely active disease, with a Clinical Activity Score of 3 or more, a NOSPECS grade of 4 or more, and a disease duration of less than 3 months. Anyone with other autoimmune diseases, uncontrolled infections, pregnancy or lactation was excluded from the study. Clinical symptoms, serum thyroxine, TRAb, thyroid ultrasound and orbital computed tomography formed the basis of the diagnosis. Ficoll-Paque density gradient centrifugation was used to isolate PBMCs from approximately 10 ml of fresh peripheral blood. Trizol reagent was used to extract the total RNA, and its quality was then checked on an Agilent 2100 Bioanalyzer. Broader findings and caveats from the paper: Ophthalmopathy was separated from stable hyperthyroidism by the 13-signature model with more than 85% sensitivity and about 81% specificity in cross-validation and with 80%/75% in the test set. In validation, the model predicted ophthalmopathy progression with more than 55% sensitivity and approximately 78% specificity; 12 predicted patients were CT-confirmed with GO in a median of approximately 6.5 months. Most expanded thyroid clonotypes with frequency above 0.001 were also detected in blood, suggesting blood repertoires may reflect the thyroid immune response. No statistical method was used to set the sample size in advance, and the investigators knew which group each participant was assigned to.

This clonotype was picked up many times. The clone's antigen remains unknown. Within one base of it there is no much larger clone, and no base qualities were kept. V drops 5 bases and J drops 4 bases, leaving 8 bases in between. The CDR3 has 12 amino acids, counting the end cysteine and phenylalanine. The only DNA kept is the CDR3, 36 bases in frame from the first base. Sequences MDHEN (CDR1) and SYDVKM (CDR2) are obtained from the germline V gene. The sequence was collected from an adult man with Graves' ophthalmopathy. The V gene is TRBV28 and the J gene is TRBJ1-1, with no reliable assignment of the D segment. The sequencing sample was made of peripheral blood. The DNA is TGTGCCAGCAGTCGGTTATCCACTGAAGCTTTCTTT. It specifies CASSRLSTEAFF.